This T cell receptor beta chain is from a study of regulatory T cells in long-lasting Graves disease. This clonotype appeared many times. CDR3 regions were amplified by Arm-PCR using iRepertoire HTBI primers to build TCR beta libraries. Original processing notes: Among the samples, approximately 60 TRBV and 14 TRBJ segments were identified. Each CDR3 protein gets one entry after TCRdb re-called the multiplex PCR reads with MiXCR. TCRdb, not the authors, supplied the V and J calls. The table records about 420,000 distinct CDR3 sequences, less than 20% of them present only once. The time point is: newly diagnosed GD, antithyroid drugs for less than 3 months. After RNA was extracted from PBMCs, the TCR library was made from it. These sequences were also reported in another study, on T cells in Graves' hyperthyroidism and ophthalmopathy.

Specimen: peripheral blood mononuclear cells (PBMCs), collected at new diagnosis, from a patient treated with antithyroid drugs. The TCR comes from a young woman with Graves disease.

The CDR3 loop reads CSARDRRVSSYEQYF. The CDR3 DNA follows: TGCAGTGCTAGAGATCGGAGGGTCAGCTCCTACGAGCAGTACTTC. The chain employs TRBV20-1 and TRBJ2-7, with D perhaps TRBD2 (6 bases). V was clipped by 0 bases and J by 0 bases, with 12 bases between them. The germline gives CDR1 DFQATT, CDR2 SNEGSKA (reference sequence). The CDR3 consists of 15 residues.